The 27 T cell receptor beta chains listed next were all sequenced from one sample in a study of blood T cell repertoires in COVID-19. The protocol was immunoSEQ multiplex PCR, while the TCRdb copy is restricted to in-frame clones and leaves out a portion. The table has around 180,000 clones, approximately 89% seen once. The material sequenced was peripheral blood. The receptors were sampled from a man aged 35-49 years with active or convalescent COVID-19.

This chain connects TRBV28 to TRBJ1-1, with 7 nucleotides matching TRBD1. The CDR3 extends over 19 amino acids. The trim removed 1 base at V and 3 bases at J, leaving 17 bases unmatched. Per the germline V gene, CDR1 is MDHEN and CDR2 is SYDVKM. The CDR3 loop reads CASSLSRAGGNWYDTEAFF. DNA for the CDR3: TGTGCCAGCAGTTTATCTAGGGCAGGGGGAAATTGGTATGACACTGAAGCTTTCTTT.

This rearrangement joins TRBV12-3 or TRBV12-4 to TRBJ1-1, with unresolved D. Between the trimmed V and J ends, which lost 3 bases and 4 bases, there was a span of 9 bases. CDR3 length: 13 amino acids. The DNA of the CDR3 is TGTGCCAGCAGTTTGAGCCGAGTCACTGAAGCTTTCTTT. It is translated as CASSLSRVTEAFF.

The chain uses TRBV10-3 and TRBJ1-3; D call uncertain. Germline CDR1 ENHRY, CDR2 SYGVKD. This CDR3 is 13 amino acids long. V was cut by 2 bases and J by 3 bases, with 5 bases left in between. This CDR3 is CAISEHNGNTIYF. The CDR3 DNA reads TGTGCCATCAGTGAGCACAATGGAAACACCATATATTTT.

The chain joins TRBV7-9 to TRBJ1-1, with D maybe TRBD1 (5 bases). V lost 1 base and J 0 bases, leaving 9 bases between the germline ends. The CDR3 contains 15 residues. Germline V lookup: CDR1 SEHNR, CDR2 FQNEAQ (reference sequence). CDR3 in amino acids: CASSLVGGMNTEAFF. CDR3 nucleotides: TGTGCCAGCAGCTTAGTGGGGGGGATGAACACTGAAGCTTTCTTT.

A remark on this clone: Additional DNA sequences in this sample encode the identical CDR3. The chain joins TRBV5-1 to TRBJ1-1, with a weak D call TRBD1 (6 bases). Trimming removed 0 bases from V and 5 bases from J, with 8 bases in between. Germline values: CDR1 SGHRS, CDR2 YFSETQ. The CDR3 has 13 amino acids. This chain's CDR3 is CASSLVRGTEAFF. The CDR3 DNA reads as TGCGCCAGCAGCTTGGTCAGGGGTACTGAAGCTTTCTTT.

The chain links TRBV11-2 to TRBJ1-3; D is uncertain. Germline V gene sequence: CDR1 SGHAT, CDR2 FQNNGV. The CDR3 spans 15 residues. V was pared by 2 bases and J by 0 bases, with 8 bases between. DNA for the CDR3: TGTGCCAGCAGCTTAAACACATACTCTGGAAACACCATATATTTT. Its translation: CASSLNTYSGNTIYF.

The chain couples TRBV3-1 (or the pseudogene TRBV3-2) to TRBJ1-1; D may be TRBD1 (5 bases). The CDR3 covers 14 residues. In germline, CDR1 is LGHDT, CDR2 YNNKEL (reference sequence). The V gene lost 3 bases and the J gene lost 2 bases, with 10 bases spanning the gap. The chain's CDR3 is CASSHFQGNTEAFF. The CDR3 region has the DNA TGTGCCAGCAGCCACTTTCAGGGCAACACTGAAGCTTTCTTT.

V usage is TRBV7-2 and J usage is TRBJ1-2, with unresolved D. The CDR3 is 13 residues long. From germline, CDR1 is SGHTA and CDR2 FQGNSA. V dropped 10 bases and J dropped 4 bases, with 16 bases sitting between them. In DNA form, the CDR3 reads TGTGCCATCCGTCCTCTTTCCGGCTATGGCTACACCTTC. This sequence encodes CAIRPLSGYGYTF.

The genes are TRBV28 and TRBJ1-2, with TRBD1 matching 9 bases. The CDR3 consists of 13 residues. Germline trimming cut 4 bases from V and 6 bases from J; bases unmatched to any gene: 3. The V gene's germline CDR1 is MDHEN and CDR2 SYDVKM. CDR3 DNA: TGTGCCAGCAGTTACCGGGACAGGGATGGCTACACCTTC. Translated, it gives CASSYRDRDGYTF.

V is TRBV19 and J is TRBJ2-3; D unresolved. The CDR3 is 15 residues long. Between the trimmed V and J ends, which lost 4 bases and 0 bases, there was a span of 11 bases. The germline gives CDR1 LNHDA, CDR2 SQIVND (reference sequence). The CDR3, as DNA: TGTGCCAGTAGTACTAACAGATTTAGCACAGATACGCAGTATTTT. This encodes CASSTNRFSTDTQYF. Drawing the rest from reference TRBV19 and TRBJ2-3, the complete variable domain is DGGITQSPKYLFRKEGQNVTLSCEQNLNHDAMYWYRQDPGQGLRLIYYSQIVNDFQKGDIAEGYSVSREKKESFPLTVTSAQKNPTAFYLCASSTNRFSTDTQYFGPGTRLTVL.

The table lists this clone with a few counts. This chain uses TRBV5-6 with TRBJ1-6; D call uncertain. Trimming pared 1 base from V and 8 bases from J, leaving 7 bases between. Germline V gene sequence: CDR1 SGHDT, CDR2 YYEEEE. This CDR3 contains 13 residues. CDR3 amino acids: CASSLYLDSPLHF. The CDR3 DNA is TGTGCCAGCAGCTTGTACTTAGATTCACCCCTCCACTTT.

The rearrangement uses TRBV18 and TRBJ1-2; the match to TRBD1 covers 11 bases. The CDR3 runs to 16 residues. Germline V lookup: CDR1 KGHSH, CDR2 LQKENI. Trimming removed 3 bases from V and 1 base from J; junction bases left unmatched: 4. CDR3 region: CASSPDGTGGNYGYTF. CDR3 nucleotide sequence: TGTGCCAGCTCACCGGACGGGACAGGGGGTAACTATGGCTACACCTTC.

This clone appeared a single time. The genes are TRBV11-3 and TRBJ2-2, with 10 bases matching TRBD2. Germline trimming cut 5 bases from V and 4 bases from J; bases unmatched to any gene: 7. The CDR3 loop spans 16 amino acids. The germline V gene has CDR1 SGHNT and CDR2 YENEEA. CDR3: CASSPKRGGLTGELFF. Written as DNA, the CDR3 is TGTGCCAGCAGCCCTAAGCGGGGGGGACTCACCGGGGAGCTGTTTTTT.

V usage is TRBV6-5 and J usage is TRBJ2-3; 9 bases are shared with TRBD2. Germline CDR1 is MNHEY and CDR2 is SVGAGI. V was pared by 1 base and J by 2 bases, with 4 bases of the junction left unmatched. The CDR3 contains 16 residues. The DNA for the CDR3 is TGTGCCAGCAGTTACTATAGCGGGGGAGACACAGATACGCAGTATTTT. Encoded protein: CASSYYSGGDTDTQYF.

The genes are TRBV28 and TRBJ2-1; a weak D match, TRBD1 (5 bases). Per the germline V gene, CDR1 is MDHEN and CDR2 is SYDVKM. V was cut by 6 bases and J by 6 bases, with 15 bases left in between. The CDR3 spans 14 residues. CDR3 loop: CASRGKGVTNEQFF. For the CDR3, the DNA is TGTGCCAGCAGAGGAAAAGGGGTCACCAATGAGCAGTTCTTC.

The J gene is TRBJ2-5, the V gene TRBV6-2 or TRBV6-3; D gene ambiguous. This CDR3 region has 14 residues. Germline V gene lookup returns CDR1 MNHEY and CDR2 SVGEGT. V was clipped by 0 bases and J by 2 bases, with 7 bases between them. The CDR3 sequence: CASSYSREQETQYF. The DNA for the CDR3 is TGTGCCAGCAGTTACTCGCGCGAACAAGAGACCCAGTACTTC.

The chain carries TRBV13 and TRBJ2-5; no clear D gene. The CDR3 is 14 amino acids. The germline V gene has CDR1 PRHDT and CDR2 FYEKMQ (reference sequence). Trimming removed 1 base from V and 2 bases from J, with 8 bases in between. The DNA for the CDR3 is TGTGCCAGCAGCTTAGCGGCGGCTCAAGAGACCCAGTACTTC. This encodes CASSLAAAQETQYF. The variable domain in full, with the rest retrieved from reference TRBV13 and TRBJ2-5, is AAGVIQSPRHLIKEKRETATLKCYPIPRHDTVYWYQQGPGQDPQFLISFYEKMQSDKGSIPDRFSAQQFSDYHSELNMSSLELGDSALYFCASSLAAAQETQYFGPGTRLLVL.

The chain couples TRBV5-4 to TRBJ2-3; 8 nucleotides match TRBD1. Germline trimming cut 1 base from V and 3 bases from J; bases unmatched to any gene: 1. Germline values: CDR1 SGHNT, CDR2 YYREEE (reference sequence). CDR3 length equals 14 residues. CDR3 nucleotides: TGTGCCAGCAGCTTGAGGACAGGGACAGATACGCAGTATTTT. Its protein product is CASSLRTGTDTQYF.

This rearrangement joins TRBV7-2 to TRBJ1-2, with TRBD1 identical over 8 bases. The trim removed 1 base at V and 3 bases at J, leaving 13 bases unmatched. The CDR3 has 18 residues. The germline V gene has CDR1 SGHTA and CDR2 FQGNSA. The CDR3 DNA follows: TGTGCCAGCAGCTTAGTTTCAGGGGGCGCCGGGTTTTACTATGGCTACACCTTC. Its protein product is CASSLVSGGAGFYYGYTF.

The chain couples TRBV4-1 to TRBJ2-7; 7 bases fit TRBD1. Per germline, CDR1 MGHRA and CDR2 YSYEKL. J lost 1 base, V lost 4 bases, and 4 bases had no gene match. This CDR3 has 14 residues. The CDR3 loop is CASSRLGQSYEQYF. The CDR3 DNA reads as TGCGCCAGCAGCCGCCTGGGACAGTCCTACGAGCAGTACTTC.

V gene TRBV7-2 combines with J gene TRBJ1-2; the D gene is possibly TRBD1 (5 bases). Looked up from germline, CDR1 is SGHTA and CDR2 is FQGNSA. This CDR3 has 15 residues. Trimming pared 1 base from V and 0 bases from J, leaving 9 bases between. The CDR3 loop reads CASSLEVRANYGYTF. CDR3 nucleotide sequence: TGTGCCAGCAGCTTAGAGGTCAGGGCTAACTATGGCTACACCTTC.

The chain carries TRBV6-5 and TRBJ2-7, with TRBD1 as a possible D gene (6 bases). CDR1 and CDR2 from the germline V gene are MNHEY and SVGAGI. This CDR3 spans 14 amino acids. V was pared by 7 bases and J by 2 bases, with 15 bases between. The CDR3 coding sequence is TGTGCCAGCAATAGTCCAGGGGTCCCCTACGAGCAGTACTTC. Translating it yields CASNSPGVPYEQYF.

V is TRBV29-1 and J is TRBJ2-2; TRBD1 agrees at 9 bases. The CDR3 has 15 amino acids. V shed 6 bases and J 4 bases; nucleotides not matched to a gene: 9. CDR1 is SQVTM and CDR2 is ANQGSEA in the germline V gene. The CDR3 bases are TGCAGCGTCCTACAGACAGGGGGAAGCACCGGGGAGCTGTTTTTT. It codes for CSVLQTGGSTGELFF.

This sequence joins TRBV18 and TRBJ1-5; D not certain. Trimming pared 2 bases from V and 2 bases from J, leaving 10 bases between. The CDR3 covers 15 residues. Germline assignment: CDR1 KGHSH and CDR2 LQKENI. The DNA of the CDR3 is TGTGCCAGCTCACCAATGCACAATGGCAATCAGCCCCAGCATTTT. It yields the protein CASSPMHNGNQPQHF.

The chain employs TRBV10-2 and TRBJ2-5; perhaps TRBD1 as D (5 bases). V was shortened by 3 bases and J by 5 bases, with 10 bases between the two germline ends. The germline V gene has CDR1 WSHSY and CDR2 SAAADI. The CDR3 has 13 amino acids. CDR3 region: CASSEVDSETQYF. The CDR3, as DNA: TGCGCCAGCAGTGAAGTCGACAGCGAGACCCAGTACTTC.

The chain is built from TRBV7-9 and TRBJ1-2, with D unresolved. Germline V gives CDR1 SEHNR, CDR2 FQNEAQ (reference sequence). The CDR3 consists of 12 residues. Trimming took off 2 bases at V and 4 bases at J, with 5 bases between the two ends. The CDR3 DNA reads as TGTGCCAGCAGCTTACACAGCTATGGCTACACCTTC. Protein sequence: CASSLHSYGYTF.

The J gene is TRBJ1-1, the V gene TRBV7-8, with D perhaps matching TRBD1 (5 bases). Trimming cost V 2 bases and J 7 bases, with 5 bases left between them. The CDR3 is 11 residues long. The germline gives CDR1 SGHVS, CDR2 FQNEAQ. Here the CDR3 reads CASSLRGEAFF. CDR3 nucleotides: TGTGCCAGCAGCTTAAGGGGTGAAGCTTTCTTT. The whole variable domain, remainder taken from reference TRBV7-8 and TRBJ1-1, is GAGVSQSPRYKVAKRGQDVALRCDPISGHVSLFWYQQALGQGPEFLTYFQNEAQLDKSGLPSDRFFAERPEGSVSTLKIQRTQQEDSAVYLCASSLRGEAFFGQGTRLTVV.